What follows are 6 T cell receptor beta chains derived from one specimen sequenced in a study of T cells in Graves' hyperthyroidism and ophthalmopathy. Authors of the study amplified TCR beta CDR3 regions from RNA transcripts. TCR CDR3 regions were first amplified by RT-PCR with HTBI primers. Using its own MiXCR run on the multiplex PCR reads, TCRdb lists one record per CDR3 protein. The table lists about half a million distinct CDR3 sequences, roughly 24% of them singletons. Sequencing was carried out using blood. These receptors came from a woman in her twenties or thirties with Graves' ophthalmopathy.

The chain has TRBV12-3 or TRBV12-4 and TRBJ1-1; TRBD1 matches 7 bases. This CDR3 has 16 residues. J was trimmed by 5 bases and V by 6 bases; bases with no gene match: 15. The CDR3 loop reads CASSEGPDRHPTEAFF. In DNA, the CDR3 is TGTGCCAGCAGCGAGGGCCCGGACAGGCACCCAACTGAAGCTTTCTTT.

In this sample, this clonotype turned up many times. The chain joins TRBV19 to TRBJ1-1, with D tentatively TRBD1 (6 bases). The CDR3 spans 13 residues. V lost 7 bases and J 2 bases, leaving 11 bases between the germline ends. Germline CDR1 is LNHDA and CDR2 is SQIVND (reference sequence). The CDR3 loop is CASTDRPNTEAFF. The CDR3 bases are TGTGCCAGTACTGACAGGCCAAACACTGAAGCTTTCTTT.

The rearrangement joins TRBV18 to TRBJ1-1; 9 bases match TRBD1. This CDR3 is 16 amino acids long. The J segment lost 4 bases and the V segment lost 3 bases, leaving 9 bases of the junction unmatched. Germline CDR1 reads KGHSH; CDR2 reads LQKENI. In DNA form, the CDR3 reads TGTGCCAGCTCACCGGGGACAGGGAGGGAGGGCACTGAAGCTTTCTTT. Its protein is CASSPGTGREGTEAFF.

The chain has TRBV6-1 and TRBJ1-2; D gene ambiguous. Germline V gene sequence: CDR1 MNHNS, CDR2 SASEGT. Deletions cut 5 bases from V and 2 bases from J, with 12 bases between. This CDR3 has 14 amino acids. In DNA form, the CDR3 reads TGTGCCAGCAGTCCCTACGAGACCAACTATGGCTACACCTTC. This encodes CASSPYETNYGYTF.

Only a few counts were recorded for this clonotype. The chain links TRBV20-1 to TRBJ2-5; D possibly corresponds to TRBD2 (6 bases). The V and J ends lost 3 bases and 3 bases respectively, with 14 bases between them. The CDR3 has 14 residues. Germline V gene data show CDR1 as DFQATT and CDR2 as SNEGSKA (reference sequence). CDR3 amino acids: CSARSSGPKETQYF. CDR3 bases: TGCAGTGCTAGGTCCAGCGGGCCTAAAGAGACCCAGTACTTC.

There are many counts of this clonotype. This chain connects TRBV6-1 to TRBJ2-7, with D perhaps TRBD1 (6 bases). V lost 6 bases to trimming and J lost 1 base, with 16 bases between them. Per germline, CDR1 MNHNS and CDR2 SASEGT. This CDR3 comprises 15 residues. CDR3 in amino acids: CASRRETGASYEQYF. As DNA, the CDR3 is TGTGCCAGCAGGCGAGAGACAGGAGCTTCCTACGAGCAGTACTTC.